The 23 T cell receptor beta chains given below trace back to one sample, sequenced in a study of identifying expanded T cells in peripheral blood. Produced via immunoSEQ multiplex PCR; TCRdb's table is partial and in-frame only. The table has more than 85,000 clones, roughly 90% seen once. What was sequenced was blood. These TCRs come from a person aged 18 to 75 in good health.

The CDR3, as DNA: TGCGCCAGCAGTGGTTCGACAGGTCAAGAGACCCAGTACTTC. Translation gives CASSGSTGQETQYF. The V call is TRBV10-1, the J call TRBJ2-5, with D perhaps TRBD1 (6 bases). Germline V lookup: CDR1 WNHNN, CDR2 SYGVQD (reference sequence). V was clipped by 4 bases and J by 2 bases, with 11 bases between them. This CDR3 region has 14 residues.

This chain uses TRBV5-1 with TRBJ2-7; a possible D gene is TRBD2 (6 bases). The CDR3 contains 14 residues. Germline assignment: CDR1 SGHRS and CDR2 YFSETQ. V lost 4 bases, J lost 3 bases, and 14 bases lay in between. The CDR3 loop is CASSPSSAFYEQYF. DNA of the CDR3: TGCGCCAGCAGCCCCTCTAGCGCCTTCTACGAGCAGTACTTC.

The chain joins TRBV19 to TRBJ1-2; D remains ambiguous. CDR3 length: 17 amino acids. V was pared by 5 bases and J by 0 bases, with 19 bases between. CDR1 LNHDA and CDR2 SQIVND come from the germline V gene (reference sequence). Written as DNA, the CDR3 is TGTGCCAGTAGTCTCCCCCCAGTTTTCCCCGCTAACTATGGCTACACCTTC. It translates to CASSLPPVFPANYGYTF.

This chain uses TRBV27 with TRBJ2-7, with TRBD1 matching over 10 bases. The CDR3 is 13 amino acids. In germline, CDR1 is MNHEY, CDR2 SMNVEV (reference sequence). Trimming cost V 8 bases and J 6 bases; bases outside gene matches: 7. The CDR3 region is CASFRTGGSEQYF. As DNA, the CDR3 is TGTGCCAGCTTCAGGACAGGGGGAAGCGAGCAGTACTTC.

V is TRBV2 and J is TRBJ2-7; D is perhaps TRBD1 (5 bases). Germline CDR1 is SNHLY and CDR2 is FYNNEI. The CDR3 runs to 14 residues. V shed 6 bases and J shed 1 base, with 13 bases lying between them. CDR3 sequence reads: CASRPDRESYEQYF. CDR3 bases: TGTGCCAGCAGACCTGACAGAGAGTCCTACGAGCAGTACTTC.

The V call is TRBV10-1, the J call TRBJ2-5, with TRBD2 matching 11 bases. The CDR3 is made up of 16 amino acids. From germline, CDR1 is WNHNN and CDR2 SYGVQD (reference sequence). V lost 2 bases, J lost 5 bases, and 7 bases stayed unmatched. DNA for the CDR3: TGCGCCAGCAGTGAGGGTAGCGGGAGGGCGAAGGAGACCCAGTACTTC. As protein: CASSEGSGRAKETQYF.

The chain links TRBV29-1 to TRBJ2-7; tentatively, D is TRBD1 (6 bases). V was pared by 4 bases and J by 5 bases, with 12 bases between. The germline V gene encodes CDR1 SQVTM and CDR2 ANQGSEA. The CDR3 spans 12 residues. The CDR3 spells CSVAGGRNEQYF. As DNA, the CDR3 is TGCAGCGTTGCTGGGGGCAGGAACGAGCAGTACTTC.

The chain is built from TRBV28 and TRBJ2-5, with 11 bases matching TRBD2. The CDR3 contains 18 residues. Germline V gives CDR1 MDHEN, CDR2 SYDVKM. V shed 6 bases and J 2 bases; nucleotides not matched to a gene: 14. Here the CDR3 reads CASRSRAYTSGGQETQYF. CDR3 in DNA: TGTGCCAGCAGAAGCCGAGCGTATACTAGCGGGGGACAAGAGACCCAGTACTTC.

The chain combines TRBV28 with TRBJ2-3; 7 bases match TRBD2. The V gene's germline CDR1 is MDHEN and CDR2 SYDVKM. The CDR3 totals 16 residues. V shed 5 bases, J shed 4 bases, and the junction held 12 bases outside the gene matches. The CDR3 DNA follows: TGTGCCAGCAGTACCAAAAGGACTAGTAGTTCAGATACGCAGTATTTT. This encodes CASSTKRTSSSDTQYF.

The V call is TRBV28, the J call TRBJ2-7, with D tentatively TRBD1 or TRBD2 (5 bases each). The V gene lost 7 bases and the J gene lost 7 bases, with 17 bases spanning the gap. This CDR3 contains 13 residues. Germline values: CDR1 MDHEN, CDR2 SYDVKM. The CDR3 sequence: CASTGPAVGEQYF. The CDR3 DNA sequence: TGTGCCAGCACGGGACCGGCGGTGGGAGAGCAGTACTTC.

This clone was seen only once. The chain couples TRBV2 to TRBJ2-1; D remains ambiguous. This CDR3 spans 13 amino acids. Germline V gene data show CDR1 as SNHLY and CDR2 as FYNNEI. V gave up 7 bases and J gave up 8 bases, with 15 bases separating them. CDR3 bases: TGTGCCAGCACCGCAAGAGAATACGATGAGCAGTTCTTC. Protein product: CASTAREYDEQFF. The full variable domain, rest sourced from reference TRBV2 and TRBJ2-1, is EPEVTQTPSHQVTQMGQEVILRCVPISNHLYFYWYRQILGQKVEFLVSFYNNEISEKSEIFDDQFSVERPDGSNFTLKIRSTKLEDSAMYFCASTAREYDEQFFGPGTRLTVL.

This clone was seen only once. The chain combines TRBV10-3 with TRBJ1-4, with D unclear. The V end lost 0 bases, the J end lost 5 bases, and 10 bases lay between the germline ends. The CDR3 runs 15 residues. Per the germline V gene, CDR1 is ENHRY and CDR2 is SYGVKD. The CDR3 sequence is CAISESAGSNEKLFF. In nucleotides, the CDR3 is TGTGCCATCAGTGAGTCCGCAGGCAGCAATGAAAAACTGTTTTTT.

The chain couples TRBV25-1 to TRBJ1-1; D is perhaps TRBD1 (5 bases). V lost 1 base and J lost 1, with 13 bases in between. Germline CDR1 reads MGHDK; CDR2 reads SYGVNS. This CDR3 has 16 residues. The DNA for the CDR3 is TGTGCCAGCAGTGAATTGGGGGACGGGGGGAACACTGAAGCTTTCTTT. It encodes CASSELGDGGNTEAFF.

The chain carries TRBV6-5 and TRBJ2-1, with D possibly being TRBD2 (5 bases). This CDR3 region has 12 residues. Trimming took off 2 bases at V and 9 bases at J, with 8 bases between the two ends. Germline lookup yields CDR1 MNHEY and CDR2 SVGAGI. CDR3 DNA: TGTGCCAGCAGTTACCGAGGAGGTGAGCAGTTCTTC. Translated: CASSYRGGEQFF.

The genes are TRBV12-5 and TRBJ1-1, with a weak D call TRBD1 (6 bases). Germline CDR1 is LGHNT and CDR2 is FRNRAP. CDR3 length: 14 residues. Trimming shortened V by 5 bases and J by 5 bases, and 15 bases separated the two germline ends. The CDR3 region has the DNA TGTGCTAGTGGTCCGGGGGGCGGATGGACTGAAGCTTTCTTT. Translated: CASGPGGGWTEAFF.

The V and J genes are TRBV7-9 and TRBJ1-5; 8 positions match TRBD1. The CDR3 runs 19 residues. After removal of 5 bases from V and 2 bases from J, the junction contained 17 bases not matched to a gene. CDR1 SEHNR and CDR2 FQNEAQ come from the germline V gene (reference sequence). CDR3 DNA: TGTGCCAGCAGCCAAGGGTCCGGACAGGGATTGTTTGGCAATCAGCCCCAGCATTTT. Protein: CASSQGSGQGLFGNQPQHF. The full variable domain, its missing parts supplied by reference TRBV7-9 and TRBJ1-5, is DTGVSQNPRHKITKRGQNVTFRCDPISEHNRLYWYRQTLGQGPEFLTYFQNEAQLEKSRLLSDRFSAERPKGSFSTLEIQRTEQGDSAMYLCASSQGSGQGLFGNQPQHFGDGTRLSIL.

V is TRBV15 and J is TRBJ2-5; 13 bases agree with TRBD2. There are 18 residues in the CDR3. V shed 6 bases, J shed 2 bases, and the junction held 12 bases outside the gene matches. Per the germline V gene, CDR1 is LNHNV and CDR2 is YYDKDF (reference sequence). CDR3: CATSTPGETSGGQETQYF. The CDR3, as DNA: TGTGCCACCAGTACCCCCGGGGAGACTAGCGGGGGGCAAGAGACCCAGTACTTC. Based on the CDR3 plus reference TRBV15 and TRBJ2-5, the full variable domain is DAMVIQNPRYQVTQFGKPVTLSCSQTLNHNVMYWYQQKSSQAPKLLFHYYDKDFNNEADTPDNFQSRRPNTSFCFLDIRSPGLGDTAMYLCATSTPGETSGGQETQYFGPGTRLLVL.

Of note for this clone: A much larger clone is a single base away; this may be a read error. The rearrangement uses TRBV13 and TRBJ2-3; unclear D gene. Trimming removed 2 bases from V and 5 bases from J, with 5 bases in between. The CDR3 contains 12 residues. The V gene's germline CDR1 is PRHDT and CDR2 FYEKMQ (reference sequence). DNA for the CDR3: TGTGCCAGCAGCTTATACGGAGATACGCAGTATTTT. Translation gives CASSLYGDTQYF.

This chain connects TRBV7-8 to TRBJ2-2, with TRBD2 matching 7 bases. Germline values: CDR1 SGHVS, CDR2 FQNEAQ. J lost 2 bases, V lost 4 bases, and 4 bases had no gene match. The CDR3 is 15 residues long. CDR3 nucleotide sequence: TGTGCCAGCAGCTCGCGGACTAGTAACACCGGGGAGCTGTTTTTT. Encoded protein: CASSSRTSNTGELFF.

The chain joins TRBV7-6 to TRBJ2-5; D not certain. CDR3 length equals 14 residues. Germline V lookup: CDR1 SGHVS, CDR2 FNYEAQ. Trimming left V 4 bases short and J 2 bases short, with 11 bases between. Here the CDR3 DNA reads TGTGCCAGCAGCTACGTCTCTCCGCAAGAGACCCAGTACTTC. As protein: CASSYVSPQETQYF.

The chain couples TRBV27 to TRBJ2-5, with D possibly matching TRBD1 (6 bases). Germline CDR1 MNHEY, CDR2 SMNVEV (reference sequence). Between the trimmed V and J ends, which lost 5 bases and 4 bases, there was a span of 17 bases. This CDR3 has 15 amino acids. CDR3 coding DNA: TGTGCCAGCAGTCCCTCCTGGGGGCTCCGAGAGACCCAGTACTTC. It encodes CASSPSWGLRETQYF.

This chain uses TRBV19 with TRBJ1-1; 8 bases are shared with TRBD1. CDR1 is LNHDA and CDR2 is SQIVND in the germline V gene (reference sequence). V shed 5 bases and J 1 base; nucleotides not matched to a gene: 12. This CDR3 has 17 amino acids. The CDR3 DNA reads TGTGCCAGTAGTTTCCCACCGGGACAGGTTGGGAACACTGAAGCTTTCTTT. Its translation is CASSFPPGQVGNTEAFF.

V usage is TRBV2 and J usage is TRBJ2-5; 11 bases match TRBD2. The germline V gene has CDR1 SNHLY and CDR2 FYNNEI. V lost 6 bases and J lost 2; bases outside the gene matches: 8. The CDR3 contains 16 residues. CDR3: CASSKLAGVLQETQYF. CDR3 nucleotides: TGTGCCAGCAGCAAACTAGCGGGGGTCCTTCAAGAGACCCAGTACTTC.